This is a list of T cell receptor beta chains from one sample in a study of OX40 agonist ivuxolimab in advanced cancers. Generated by immunoSEQ multiplex PCR, the TCRdb table keeps only in-frame clones and is missing some. The sample shows about 46,000 clones, 80% to 85% of them seen only once. Sequencing used CD4+ or CD8+ T cells sorted from blood, obtained in a trial of the OX40 agonist ivuxolimab. The source is an adult with an advanced solid tumor such as melanoma, head and neck, liver or kidney cancer. The CDR3 runs from the conserved cysteine through the conserved F or W. The order of the fields is J gene, V gene, D gene, CDR3 protein. The D gene is left open where the match is weak.

TRBJ2-3 | TRBV9 | . | CASSVTATDTQYF
TRBJ2-3 | TRBV28 | . | CASSSRGGSSWDTQYF
TRBJ2-3 | TRBV19 | TRBD2 | CASSMRASGGASADTQYF
TRBJ2-3 | TRBV19 | TRBD2 | CASSIGGRGVDTQYF
TRBJ2-3 | TRBV4-2 | . | CASSQDFASRDTQYF
TRBJ2-3 | TRBV7-2 | . | CASSPDSSTDTQYF
TRBJ2-2 | TRBV9 | TRBD1 | CASKGAANTGELFF
TRBJ2-3 | TRBV5-4 | . | CASSHTARSGKDTQYF
TRBJ2-5 | TRBV18 | TRBD2 | CASSPPSSGLAETQYF
TRBJ2-7 | TRBV5-6 | TRBD1 | CASSPGTAYEQYF
TRBJ1-3 | TRBV7-2 | . | CASSLDPLGSGNTIYF
TRBJ2-5 | TRBV11-1 | TRBD2 | CASSPKRGRETQYF
TRBJ1-6 | TRBV2 | TRBD1 | CASSEWGQGDQPLHF
TRBJ1-1 | TRBV2 | TRBD1 | CASSQQGMNTEAFF
TRBJ1-1 | TRBV6-6 | . | CASSRSGTEAFF
TRBJ2-5 | TRBV5-1 | . | CASSLAKPGKETQYF
TRBJ2-5 | TRBV7-9 | . | CASSLFAGNQETQYF
TRBJ1-3 | TRBV6-5 | TRBD1 | CASSYATRGSGNTIYF
TRBJ1-3 | TRBV5-1 | . | CASSPPGNTIYF
TRBJ1-4 | TRBV28 | . | CASSLYTEKLFF
TRBJ2-1 | TRBV19 | . | CASGDISSYNEQFF
TRBJ2-3 | TRBV5-1 | . | CASSLEGNSDTQYF
TRBJ1-2 | TRBV6-5 | . | CASRMEGPYGYTF
TRBJ1-2 | TRBV6-1 | . | CASSEQNRQIYGYTF
TRBJ2-2 | TRBV18 | TRBD1 | CASSPGTDTGELFF
TRBJ2-1 | TRBV7-2 | TRBD2 | CASSLGLAEYNEQFF
TRBJ2-1 | TRBV11-2 | TRBD1 | CASSGRTGPNNEQFF
TRBJ1-6 | TRBV7-3 | TRBD1 | CASSLNPGTGSNSALHF
TRBJ2-1 | TRBV18 | . | CASSLPTRTHYNEQFF
TRBJ1-1 | TRBV11-2 | TRBD1 | CASSLDPGGTEAFF
TRBJ1-1 | TRBV5-6 | . | CASFVGGPATEAFF
TRBJ1-2 | TRBV6-1 | . | CATAFRGYTF
TRBJ2-1 | TRBV5-4 | . | CASSPSLPGDSYNEQFF